A single sample is the source of the 16 T cell receptor beta chains below, sequenced in a study of T cells after yellow fever vaccination. TCRdb ran MiXCR on the 5' RACE reads and lists one entry per CDR3 protein. The sample records 500,000 to 700,000 distinct CDR3 sequences, about 19% being singletons. Specimen: PBMCs, collected 15 days after the yellow fever booster vaccination. The receptors here all came from a man aged 30 to 39 who received the YFV17D yellow fever vaccine.

This chain links TRBV7-9 with TRBJ1-5; weak D call: TRBD1 (6 bases). V was clipped by 5 bases and J by 6 bases, with 14 bases between them. The CDR3 extends over 14 amino acids. Germline CDR1 reads SEHNR; CDR2 reads FQNEAQ (reference sequence). Written as DNA, the CDR3 is TGTGCCAGCAGCCTTACAGGGAACGGTCAGCCCCAGCATTTT. It yields the protein CASSLTGNGQPQHF.

This chain links TRBV12-3 or TRBV12-4 with TRBJ2-3; 8 bases map to TRBD2. The J segment lost 4 bases and the V segment lost 3 bases, leaving 6 bases of the junction unmatched. CDR3 length: 15 amino acids. CDR3 protein: CASSFGLAGPDTQYF. The CDR3 DNA reads TGTGCCAGCAGTTTCGGGCTAGCGGGCCCAGATACGCAGTATTTT.

This clonotype was picked up a small number of times. The rearrangement links TRBV12-3 or TRBV12-4 to TRBJ2-1, with 12 nucleotides matching TRBD2. This CDR3 region has 16 residues. J gave up 9 bases and V 6 bases, and 12 bases lay outside the gene matches. CDR3 protein: CASSTGLAGWVSEQFF. CDR3 sequence (DNA): TGTGCCAGCAGCACGGGACTAGCGGGTTGGGTTAGTGAGCAGTTCTTC.

The J gene is TRBJ2-5, the V gene TRBV6-1; D is ambiguous. CDR1 MNHNS and CDR2 SASEGT come from the germline V gene. The CDR3 length is 13 residues. V lost 5 bases to trimming and J lost 4 bases, with 11 bases between them. CDR3 amino acids: CASSQDGRETQYF. The CDR3 DNA reads TGTGCCAGCAGTCAGGACGGAAGAGAGACCCAGTACTTC.

This chain joins TRBV21-1 and TRBJ2-7. TRBV21-1 constitutes a pseudogene. The CDR3 extends over 10 amino acids. CDR3 sequence (DNA): TGTGCCAGCAGCACGGAAGAGCAGTACTTC. This translates into CASSTEEQYF.

The J gene is TRBJ1-5, the V gene TRBV19; no definite D call. The germline V gene has CDR1 LNHDA and CDR2 SQIVND (reference sequence). The ends were cut back, 7 bases at V and 6 bases at J, with 16 bases in the middle. This CDR3 spans 14 amino acids. The CDR3 spells CASTQRAFGQPQHF. CDR3 nucleotides: TGTGCCAGTACCCAGAGGGCGTTTGGTCAGCCCCAGCATTTT.

The J gene is TRBJ2-1, the V gene TRBV10-3; D not certain. This CDR3 spans 12 amino acids. In germline, CDR1 is ENHRY, CDR2 SYGVKD. V was shortened by 3 bases and J by 8 bases, with 8 bases between the two germline ends. CDR3 sequence reads: CAISELSYEQFF. The CDR3 DNA is TGTGCCATCAGTGAATTGAGTTATGAGCAGTTCTTC.

This chain connects TRBV6-1 to TRBJ2-1; 8 nucleotides match TRBD2. Germline V CDR1 and CDR2: MNHNS, SASEGT. The CDR3 has 15 amino acids. Trimming cost V 8 bases and J 6 bases; bases outside gene matches: 12. As DNA, the CDR3 is TGTGCCAGCGGGGGGGTCGGGACTAGGATCAATGAGCAGTTCTTC. Its translation is CASGGVGTRINEQFF.

This clonotype was observed a handful of times. The V and J genes are TRBV4-3 and TRBJ2-7, with 13 bases matching TRBD2. The V gene's germline CDR1 is LGHNA and CDR2 YSLEER. V shed 0 bases and J 2 bases; nucleotides not matched to a gene: 10. The CDR3 sequence is 19 residues long. The CDR3 loop is CASSQDWRRLAGGPYEQYF. CDR3 nucleotide sequence: TGCGCCAGCAGCCAAGATTGGAGGAGACTAGCGGGAGGTCCCTACGAGCAGTACTTC.

V usage is TRBV5-1 and J usage is TRBJ2-1; 7 bases map to TRBD2. CDR3 size: 15 residues. Trimming cost V 2 bases and J 8 bases; bases outside gene matches: 10. Per germline, CDR1 SGHRS and CDR2 YFSETQ. The CDR3 DNA reads TGCGCCAGCAGCTTCACGGGAGGATCTACAGATGAGCAGTTCTTC. Amino acid sequence: CASSFTGGSTDEQFF.

A few counts support this clonotype. V is TRBV15 and J is TRBJ1-4; TRBD1 agrees at 9 bases. This CDR3 spans 21 amino acids. V shed 4 bases, J shed 7 bases, and the junction held 25 bases outside the gene matches. Per germline, CDR1 LNHNV and CDR2 YYDKDF (reference sequence). In nucleotides, the CDR3 is TGTGCCACCAGCACCGATGTCGGTGGGACAGGGTATGGATCATTGACTGAAAAACTGTTTTTT. Protein: CATSTDVGGTGYGSLTEKLFF. The entire variable domain, with the rest obtained from reference TRBV15 and TRBJ1-4, is as follows: DAMVIQNPRYQVTQFGKPVTLSCSQTLNHNVMYWYQQKSSQAPKLLFHYYDKDFNNEADTPDNFQSRRPNTSFCFLDIRSPGLGDTAMYLCATSTDVGGTGYGSLTEKLFFGSGTQLSVL.

This chain connects TRBV5-1 to TRBJ2-7, with 15 bases lining up with TRBD2. V was clipped by 4 bases and J by 7 bases; unmatched bases: 6. The CDR3 contains 15 residues. CDR1 and CDR2 (germline): SGHRS, YFSETQ. CDR3 amino acids: CASSPGLAGGEEQYF. The CDR3 DNA sequence: TGCGCCAGCAGCCCGGGACTAGCGGGAGGAGAAGAGCAGTACTTC.

This clonotype was seen repeatedly, ten times or more. V and J are TRBV20-1 and TRBJ1-1, with TRBD1 matching over 7 bases. V shed 6 bases, J shed 4 bases, and the junction held 8 bases outside the gene matches. This CDR3 contains 13 residues. Germline CDR1 and CDR2: DFQATT and SNEGSKA (reference sequence). CDR3 in DNA: TGCAGTGCCAACTACAGGGGAGGCACTGAAGCTTTCTTT. As protein: CSANYRGGTEAFF.

CDR3 DNA: TGTGCCAGCAGCCATGCTGGGGGTGAGGGAACTGAAGCTTTCTTT. Translating gives CASSHAGGEGTEAFF. This chain joins TRBV7-6 and TRBJ1-1; a possible D gene is TRBD1 (5 bases). Deletions cut 5 bases from V and 5 bases from J, with 18 bases between. The CDR3 runs to 15 residues. Germline CDR1 is SGHVS and CDR2 is FNYEAQ.

This chain joins TRBV27 and TRBJ2-1; 10 bases map to TRBD2. The CDR3 runs 17 residues. CDR1 is MNHEY and CDR2 is SMNVEV in the germline V gene (reference sequence). V gave up 3 bases and J gave up 1 base; unmatched junction bases: 6. The DNA for the CDR3 is TGTGCCAGCAGTTTCTGGACTAGCGGTCGATCCTACAATGAGCAGTTCTTC. Protein product: CASSFWTSGRSYNEQFF.

V and J are TRBV4-3 and TRBJ1-1; D remains unclear. CDR1 and CDR2 from the germline V gene are LGHNA and YSLEER. Trimming took 3 bases from V and 3 from J, leaving 8 bases between them. The CDR3 is 13 residues long. The CDR3 nucleotides are TGCGCCAGCAGCCACAGCCGGTACACTGAAGCTTTCTTT. This sequence encodes CASSHSRYTEAFF.